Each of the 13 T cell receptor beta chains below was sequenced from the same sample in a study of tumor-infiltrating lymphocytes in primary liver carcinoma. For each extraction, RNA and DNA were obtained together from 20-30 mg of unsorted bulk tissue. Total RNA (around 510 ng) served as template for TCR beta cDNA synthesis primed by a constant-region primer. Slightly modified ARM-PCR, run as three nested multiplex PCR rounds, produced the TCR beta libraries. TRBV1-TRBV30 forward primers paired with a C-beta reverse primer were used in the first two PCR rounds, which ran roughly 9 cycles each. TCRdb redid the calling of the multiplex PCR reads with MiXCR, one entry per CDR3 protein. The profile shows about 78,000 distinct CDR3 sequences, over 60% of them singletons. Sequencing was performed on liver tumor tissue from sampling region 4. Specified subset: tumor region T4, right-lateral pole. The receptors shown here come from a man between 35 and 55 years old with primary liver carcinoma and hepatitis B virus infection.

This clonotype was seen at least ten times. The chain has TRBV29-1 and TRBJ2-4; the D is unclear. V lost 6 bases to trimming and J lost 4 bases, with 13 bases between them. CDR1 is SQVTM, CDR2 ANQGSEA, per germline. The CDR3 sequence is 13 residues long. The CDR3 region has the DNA TGCAGCGTCACGGTGGGCGTAAAAAACATTCAGTACTTC. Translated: CSVTVGVKNIQYF.

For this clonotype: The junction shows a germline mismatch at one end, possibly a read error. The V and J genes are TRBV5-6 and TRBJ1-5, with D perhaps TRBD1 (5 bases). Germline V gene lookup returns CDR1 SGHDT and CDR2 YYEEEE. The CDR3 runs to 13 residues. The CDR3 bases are TGTGCCAGCTGCTTGGGGGGTAGGCAGCCCCAGCATTTT. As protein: CASCLGGRQPQHF.

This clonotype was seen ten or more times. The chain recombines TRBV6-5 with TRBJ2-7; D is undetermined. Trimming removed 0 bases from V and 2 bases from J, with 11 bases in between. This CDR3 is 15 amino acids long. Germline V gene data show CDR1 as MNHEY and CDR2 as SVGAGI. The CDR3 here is CASSYSLDSAYEQYF. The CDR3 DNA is TGTGCCAGCAGTTACTCTCTAGATTCTGCCTACGAGCAGTACTTC.

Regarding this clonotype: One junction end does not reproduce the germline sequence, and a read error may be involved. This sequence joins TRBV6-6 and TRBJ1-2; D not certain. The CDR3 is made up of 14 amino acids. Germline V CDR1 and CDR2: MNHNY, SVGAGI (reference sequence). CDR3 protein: CASSSRPSNYGDTF. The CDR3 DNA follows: TGTGCAAGCAGTTCGCGACCGTCTAACTATGGCGACACCTTC.

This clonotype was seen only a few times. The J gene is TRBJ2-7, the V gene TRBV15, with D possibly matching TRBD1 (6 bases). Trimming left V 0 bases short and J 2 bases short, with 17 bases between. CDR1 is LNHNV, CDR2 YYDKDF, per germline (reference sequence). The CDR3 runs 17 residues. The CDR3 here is CATSRDPLQAGAYEQYF. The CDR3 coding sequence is TGTGCCACCAGCAGAGATCCGCTTCAGGCAGGGGCCTACGAGCAGTACTTC.

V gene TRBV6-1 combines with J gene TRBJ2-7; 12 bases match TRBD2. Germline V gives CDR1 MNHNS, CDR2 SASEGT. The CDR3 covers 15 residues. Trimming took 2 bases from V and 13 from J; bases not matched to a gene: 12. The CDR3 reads CASSEWTSGNDELYF. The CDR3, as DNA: TGTGCCAGCAGTGAATGGACTAGCGGGAACGACGAACTATACTTC.

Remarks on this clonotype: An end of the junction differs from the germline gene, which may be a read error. This chain's CDR3 is CDSSLNDAYEQLF. The DNA for the CDR3 is TGTGACAGCAGCTTAAATGATGCCTATGAGCAACTCTTC. This chain links TRBV11-2 with TRBJ2-1, with D unclear. Germline V gene sequence: CDR1 SGHAT, CDR2 FQNNGV. The CDR3 extends over 13 amino acids.

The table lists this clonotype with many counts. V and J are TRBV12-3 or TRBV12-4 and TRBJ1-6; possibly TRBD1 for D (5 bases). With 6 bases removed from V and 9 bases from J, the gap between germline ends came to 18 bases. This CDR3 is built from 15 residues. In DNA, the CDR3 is TGTGCCAGCAGCCCGACTGCAGGGTCGAGTTCACCCCTCCACTTT. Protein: CASSPTAGSSSPLHF.

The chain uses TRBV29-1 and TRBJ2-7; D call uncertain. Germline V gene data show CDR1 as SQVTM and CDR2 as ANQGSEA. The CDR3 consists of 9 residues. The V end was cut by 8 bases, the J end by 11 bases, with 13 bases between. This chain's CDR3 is CSLLGRKYF. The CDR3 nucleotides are TGCAGCCTCCTGGGCAGGAAGTACTTC.

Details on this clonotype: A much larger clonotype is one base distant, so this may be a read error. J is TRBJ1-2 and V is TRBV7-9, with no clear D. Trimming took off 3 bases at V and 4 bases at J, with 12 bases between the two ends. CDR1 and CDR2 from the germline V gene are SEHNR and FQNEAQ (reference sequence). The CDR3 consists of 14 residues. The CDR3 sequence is CASSFAVAGYGYTF. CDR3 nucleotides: TGTGCCAGCAGCTTTGCGGTGGCCGGCTATGGCTACACCTTC.

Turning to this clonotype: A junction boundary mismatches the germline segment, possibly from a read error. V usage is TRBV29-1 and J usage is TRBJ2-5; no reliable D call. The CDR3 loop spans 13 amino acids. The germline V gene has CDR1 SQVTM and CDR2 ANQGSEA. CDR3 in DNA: TGTAGTATTGCCCCCCTCGGCCAAGAGACCCAGTACTTC. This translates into CSIAPLGQETQYF.

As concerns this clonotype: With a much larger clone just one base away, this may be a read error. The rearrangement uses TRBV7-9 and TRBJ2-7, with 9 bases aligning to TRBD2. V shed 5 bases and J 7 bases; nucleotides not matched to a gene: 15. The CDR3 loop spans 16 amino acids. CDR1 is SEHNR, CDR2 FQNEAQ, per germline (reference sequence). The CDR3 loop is CASSPSSGRGSGEQYF. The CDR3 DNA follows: TGTGCCAGCAGCCCGAGTAGCGGGAGAGGCTCCGGGGAGCAGTACTTC.

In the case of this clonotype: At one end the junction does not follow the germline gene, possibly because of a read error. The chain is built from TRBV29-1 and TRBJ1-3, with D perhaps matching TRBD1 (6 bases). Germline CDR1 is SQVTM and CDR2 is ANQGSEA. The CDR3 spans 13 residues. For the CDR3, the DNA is TGCAGCGTGGGGGACAACGGTCGGAACACCATGTATTTT. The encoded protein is CSVGDNGRNTMYF.